The TCR beta chain under discussion was sequenced for a study of siplizumab effects on memory and regulatory T cells. Method: immunoSEQ multiplex PCR; TCRdb's copy keeps in-frame clones and lacks some. This repertoire shows 90,000 to 150,000 clones, over 85% found once; its top ten account for roughly 0.16%. The CDR3 loop spans 13 amino acids. Germline CDR1 is ENHRY and CDR2 is SYGVKD. V gave up 8 bases and J gave up 3 bases; unmatched junction bases: 5. The genes are TRBV10-3 and TRBJ2-3, with 7 bases identical to TRBD2. The receptor comes from a human donor in good health. The specimen was non-Treg CD4+ T cells sorted from blood. The CDR3 loop is CAIGGTTTDTQYF. The CDR3 DNA sequence: TGTGCCATCGGGGGGACTACAACAGATACGCAGTATTTT.